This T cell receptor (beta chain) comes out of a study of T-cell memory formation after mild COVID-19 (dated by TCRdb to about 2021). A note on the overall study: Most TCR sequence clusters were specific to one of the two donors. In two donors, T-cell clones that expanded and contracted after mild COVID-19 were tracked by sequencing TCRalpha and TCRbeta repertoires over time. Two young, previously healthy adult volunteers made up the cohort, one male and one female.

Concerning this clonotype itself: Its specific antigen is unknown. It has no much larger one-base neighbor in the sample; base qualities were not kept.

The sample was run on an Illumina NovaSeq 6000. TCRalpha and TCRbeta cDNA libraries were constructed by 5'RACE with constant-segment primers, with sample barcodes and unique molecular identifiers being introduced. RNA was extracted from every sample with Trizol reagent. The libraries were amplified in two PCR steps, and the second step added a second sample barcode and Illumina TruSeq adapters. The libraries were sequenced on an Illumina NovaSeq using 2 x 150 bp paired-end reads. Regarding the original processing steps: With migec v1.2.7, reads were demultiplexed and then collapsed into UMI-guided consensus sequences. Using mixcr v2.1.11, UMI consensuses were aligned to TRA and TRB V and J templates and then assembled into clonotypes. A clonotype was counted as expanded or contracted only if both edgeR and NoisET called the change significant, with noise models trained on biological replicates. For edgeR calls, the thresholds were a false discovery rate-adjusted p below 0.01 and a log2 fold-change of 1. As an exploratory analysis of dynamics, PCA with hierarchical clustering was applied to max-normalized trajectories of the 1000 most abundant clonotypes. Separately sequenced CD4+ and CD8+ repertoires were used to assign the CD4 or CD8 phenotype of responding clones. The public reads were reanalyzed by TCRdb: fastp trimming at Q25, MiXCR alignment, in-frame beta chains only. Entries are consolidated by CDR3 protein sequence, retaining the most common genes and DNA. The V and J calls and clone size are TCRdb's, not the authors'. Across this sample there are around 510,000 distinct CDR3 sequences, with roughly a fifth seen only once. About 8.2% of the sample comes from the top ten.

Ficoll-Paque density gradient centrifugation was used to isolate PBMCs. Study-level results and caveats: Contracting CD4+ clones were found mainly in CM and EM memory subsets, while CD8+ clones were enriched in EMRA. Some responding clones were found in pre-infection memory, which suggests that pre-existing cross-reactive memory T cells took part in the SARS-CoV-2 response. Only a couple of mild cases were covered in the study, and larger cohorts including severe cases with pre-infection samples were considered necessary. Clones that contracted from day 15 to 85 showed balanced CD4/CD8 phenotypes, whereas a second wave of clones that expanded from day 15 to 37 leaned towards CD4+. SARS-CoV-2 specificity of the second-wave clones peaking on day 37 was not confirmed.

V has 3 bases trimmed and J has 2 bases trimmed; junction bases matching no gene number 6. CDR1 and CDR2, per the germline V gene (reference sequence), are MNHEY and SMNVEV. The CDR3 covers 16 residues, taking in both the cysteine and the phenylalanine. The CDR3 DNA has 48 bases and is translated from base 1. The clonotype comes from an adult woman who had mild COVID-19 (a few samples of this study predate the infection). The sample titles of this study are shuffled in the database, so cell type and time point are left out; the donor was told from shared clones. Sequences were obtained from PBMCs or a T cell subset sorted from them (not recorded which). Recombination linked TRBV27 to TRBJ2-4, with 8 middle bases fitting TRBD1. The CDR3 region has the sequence CASSLIYRGTKNIQYF. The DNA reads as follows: TGTGCCAGCAGTTTGATTTACAGGGGGACCAAAAACATTCAGTACTTC.